This T cell receptor (beta chain) comes out of a study of cytomegalovirus exposure and HLA in healthy donors. Study results and caveats: V segments that were indistinguishable, TRBV6-2 and TRBV6-3 among them, were omitted from analysis.

PCR primers comprised 60 Vbeta and 13 Jbeta primers. Repertoires were generated with immunoSEQ multiplex PCR, while TCRdb's copy carries only in-frame clones and drops some. This table holds around 180,000 clones, 80% found once. In the case of this clone: Its cognate antigen is unknown.

The CDR3 loop spans 15 amino acids. V dropped 4 bases and J dropped 2 bases, with 15 bases sitting between them. The V gene's germline CDR1 is SGHDN and CDR2 FVKESK. The chain employs TRBV14 and TRBJ2-7; TRBD1 might be the D (8 bases). Sequencing was done on a sample of PBMCs. This receptor was obtained from a man aged 25 to 40 in good health and CMV-seropositive. CDR3 loop: CASSLGQGGTYEQYF. In DNA form, the CDR3 reads TGTGCCAGCAGCCTCGGACAGGGAGGGACCTACGAGCAGTACTTC.